This T cell receptor beta chain was identified during a study of T cells after posttransplantation cyclophosphamide (dated by TCRdb to 2016 to 2018). For context, the study as a whole: T cell repertoire reconstitution was tracked by TRB sequencing after myeloablative bone marrow transplantation in which posttransplantation cyclophosphamide was used as GVHD prophylaxis. Samples from 35 PTCy-treated patients and 16 related bone marrow donors of those patients were subjected to antigen receptor sequencing. TRB sequencing was performed on blood from all 35 or so PTCy patients with 1-year posttransplant specimens. In 3 patients, up to roughly 3 additional blood samples taken between 2 and 5.2 years after transplant also underwent TRB sequencing, as did pretransplant blood from a handful of patients. Because TRA and TRB clonality were tightly correlated in fewer than 10 samples, subsequent TCR analyses were focused on TRB only. Public TRB sequences were compared against a database of over 3,000 sequences linked to responses to pathogens, tumor antigens, self-antigens and alloantigens.

The germline V gene (reference sequence) yields LNHDA for CDR1 and SQIVND for CDR2. The CDR3 holds 16 amino acids from the cysteine to the phenylalanine. The only DNA kept is the CDR3, 48 bases in frame from the first base. Relative to germline, V is 0 bases shorter and J is 7 bases shorter, with 16 bases between their ends. The treatment or condition label, as the study defines it: high-dose cyclophosphamide on days +3 and +4 as single-agent GVHD prophylaxis. Busulfan and fludarabine conditioning, a related or unrelated marrow graft, and cyclophosphamide on days +3 and +4 were given to PTCy patients. PTCy-treated patients were drawn from a prospective multi-institutional clinical trial. Peripheral blood and bone marrow mononuclear cells were isolated by Ficoll-Hypaque density centrifugation and cryopreserved. This clone was recorded at least ten times. Its specific antigen is unknown. No per-base quality is available; no much larger clone lies one base away.

What the authors observed across the whole study: The TRB repertoires of T cells infiltrating skin or the GI tract showed only limited overlap with the TRB repertoires found in blood. Across 45 patients, TRB clonality was highly associated with recipient CMV seropositivity and CMV reactivation, and PTCy diversity was similar to diversity in CNI/methotrexate controls. Donor-recipient similarity was low at 1-2 months but rose over the first year, and later blood repertoires were often dominated by donor CD8+ memory clones.

Genomic DNA was used for TRB sequencing, which was performed with the immunoSEQ assay at survey resolution or with the hsTCRB kit. As for the original processing: Initial read processing used immunoSEQ software, and repertoire analyses used the LymphoSeq R package. Clonality was calculated as 1 minus normalized Shannon entropy, and the Gini coefficient was also calculated for each TRB dataset. To infer phenotypes in unsorted samples, TRB sequences from sorted subsets of the recipient or donor were mapped onto the unsorted samples of the same recipient. TCRdb stores this immuneACCESS table with in-frame sequences only. Part of the clones is absent; in the studies checked, under half of the shortfall reflects unresolved V genes, and no reason is known for the rest. The V and J calls and clone size were taken over from that table, and D and trimming were inferred from the DNA. The table gives several thousand clones for this sample, with none occurring only once. The ten top clones hold 16% of the sample.

The TCR was taken from a female patient aged 30 to 40 who received an allogeneic stem cell transplant from an unrelated donor, was CMV-positive, and had acute and chronic GVHD. Following a transplant, a fraction of the T cells may be traceable to the graft donor. The receptor chain draws on TRBV19 and TRBJ2-1; TRBD1 is a possible D gene, resting on 6 matching bases. The sequenced sample was PBMCs, obtained after allogeneic stem cell transplant with posttransplant cyclophosphamide. The CDR3 in this case is CASSIEGPMRGNEQFF. Read as DNA, the sequence is TGTGCCAGTAGTATAGAAGGGCCGATGAGGGGGAATGAGCAGTTCTTC.